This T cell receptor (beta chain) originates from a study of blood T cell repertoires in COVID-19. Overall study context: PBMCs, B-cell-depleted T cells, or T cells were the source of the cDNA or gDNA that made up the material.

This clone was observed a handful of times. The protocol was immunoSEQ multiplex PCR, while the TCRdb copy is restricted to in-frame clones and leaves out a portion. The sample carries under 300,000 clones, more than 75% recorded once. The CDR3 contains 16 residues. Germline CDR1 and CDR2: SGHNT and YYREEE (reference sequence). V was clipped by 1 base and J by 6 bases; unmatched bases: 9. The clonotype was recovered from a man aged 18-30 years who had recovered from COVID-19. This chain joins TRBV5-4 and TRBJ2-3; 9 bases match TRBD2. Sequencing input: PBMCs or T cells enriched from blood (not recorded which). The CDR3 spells CASSLRRAGGYDTQYF. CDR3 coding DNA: TGTGCCAGCAGCTTGAGGAGAGCGGGGGGATACGATACGCAGTATTTT. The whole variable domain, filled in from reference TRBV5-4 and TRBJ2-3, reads ETGVTQSPTHLIKTRGQQVTLRCSSQSGHNTVSWYQQALGQGPQFIFQYYREEENGRGNFPPRFSGLQFPNYSSELNVNALELDDSALYLCASSLRRAGGYDTQYFGPGTRLTVL.